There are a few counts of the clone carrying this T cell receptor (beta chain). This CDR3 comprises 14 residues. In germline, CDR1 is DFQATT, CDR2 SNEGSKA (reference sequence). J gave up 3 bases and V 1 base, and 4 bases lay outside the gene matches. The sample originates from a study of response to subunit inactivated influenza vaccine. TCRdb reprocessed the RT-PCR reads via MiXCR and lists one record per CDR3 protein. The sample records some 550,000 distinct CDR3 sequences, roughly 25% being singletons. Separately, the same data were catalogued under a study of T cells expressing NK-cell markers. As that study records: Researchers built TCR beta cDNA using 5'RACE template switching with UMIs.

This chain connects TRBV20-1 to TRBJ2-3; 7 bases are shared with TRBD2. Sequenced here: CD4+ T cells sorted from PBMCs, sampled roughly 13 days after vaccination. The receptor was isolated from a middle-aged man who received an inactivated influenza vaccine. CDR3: CSARVEGGTDTQYF. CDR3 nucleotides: TGCAGTGCTAGAGTCGAGGGAGGGACAGATACGCAGTATTTT.